This record concerns one TCR beta chain sequence. These data originate in a study of blood T cell repertoires in COVID-19. About the study: Both acute and convalescent COVID-19 samples were obtained from the United States, Italy and Spain. The analysed material was cDNA or gDNA that came from T cells, B-cell-depleted T cells, or PBMCs.

Per the original methods: The assay estimated nucleated cells by amplifying reference gene primers. Here immunoSEQ multiplex PCR was the method, and the copy in TCRdb shows in-frame clones only, minus some. V and J calls and clone size come straight from that table; D and trimming were deduced from the DNA. The sample yields a few hundred thousand clones, roughly 80% seen once. The origin of this receptor is an elderly woman with acute or convalescent COVID-19. Material: peripheral blood.

The CDR3 sequence: CASSQDFGGGEQFF. As DNA, the CDR3 is TGTGCCAGCAGCCAAGATTTTGGCGGGGGCGAGCAGTTCTTC. The chain joins TRBV3-1 (or the pseudogene TRBV3-2) to TRBJ2-1; a weak D match, TRBD2 (7 bases). The germline CDR1 and CDR2 sequences are LGHDT and YNNKEL (reference sequence). The CDR3 runs 14 residues. V lost 0 bases, J lost 10 bases, and 13 bases lay in between.